This passage covers 13 T cell receptor beta chains from one sample sequenced in a study of Graves' ophthalmopathy and Graves' hyperthyroidism. For repertoire sequencing, the TCR beta CDR3 regions were amplified from RNA transcripts. Second-round multiplex PCR came after first-round RT-PCR with HTBI primers. TCRdb re-called the multiplex PCR reads through MiXCR, storing one row per CDR3 protein. The sample consists of about 740,000 distinct CDR3 sequences, roughly 41% of them appearing once. The sequenced sample was peripheral blood. The receptor set was obtained from an adult man with Graves' ophthalmopathy.

The chain carries TRBV10-3 and TRBJ1-2; D is unresolved. Germline lookup yields CDR1 ENHRY and CDR2 SYGVKD. The V end lost 11 bases, the J end lost 4 bases, and 17 bases lay between the germline ends. CDR3 length equals 13 residues. The CDR3 DNA is TGTGCCCGCAGTGAGGACGGATTCTATGGCTACACCTTC. It is translated as CARSEDGFYGYTF.

This clonotype was observed a few times. The chain employs TRBV20-1 and TRBJ1-6; the match to TRBD1 covers 9 bases. The ends lost 5 bases at V and 5 bases at J; junction bases unmatched: 7. The CDR3 sequence is 15 residues long. Germline V gives CDR1 DFQATT, CDR2 SNEGSKA (reference sequence). Here the CDR3 DNA reads TGCAGTGCTTCCCTGGACAGGGGAAATAATTCACCCCTCCACTTT. As protein: CSASLDRGNNSPLHF.

The table lists this clonotype with a few counts. The chain links TRBV11-2 to TRBJ1-4; D call uncertain. In germline, CDR1 is SGHAT, CDR2 FQNNGV. CDR3 length: 13 amino acids. Trimming removed 0 bases from V and 12 bases from J, with 11 bases in between. CDR3 protein: CASSLDPLKELFF. DNA for the CDR3: TGTGCCAGCAGCTTAGACCCTCTGAAAGAACTGTTTTTT.

This clonotype came up many times. The chain is built from TRBV2 and TRBJ1-6; D is possibly TRBD1 (6 bases). The V gene's germline CDR1 is SNHLY and CDR2 FYNNEI. The CDR3 sequence is 16 residues long. Trimming stripped 8 bases from V and 3 bases from J, with 17 bases between. This chain's CDR3 is CASLSDSLFYNSPLHF. The DNA for the CDR3 is TGTGCCAGCTTATCGGACAGCCTTTTCTATAATTCACCCCTCCACTTT. The variable domain in full, completed from reference TRBV2 and TRBJ1-6, reads EPEVTQTPSHQVTQMGQEVILRCVPISNHLYFYWYRQILGQKVEFLVSFYNNEISEKSEIFDDQFSVERPDGSNFTLKIRSTKLEDSAMYFCASLSDSLFYNSPLHFGNGTRLTVT.

The V and J genes are TRBV29-1 and TRBJ1-2; D possibly corresponds to TRBD1 (5 bases). V lost 0 bases and J lost 4, with 9 bases in between. This CDR3 has 13 residues. Germline V CDR1 and CDR2: SQVTM, ANQGSEA. The CDR3 protein is CSVEDQGFYGYTF. The CDR3 DNA reads as TGCAGCGTTGAAGATCAGGGATTCTATGGCTACACCTTC.

V and J are TRBV10-3 and TRBJ1-3; D remains ambiguous. This CDR3 comprises 14 residues. CDR1 and CDR2 from the germline V gene are ENHRY and SYGVKD. V dropped 5 bases and J dropped 4 bases, with 12 bases sitting between them. The CDR3 is CAISYGGRGNTIYF. CDR3 in DNA: TGTGCCATCAGTTACGGAGGGCGAGGAAACACCATATATTTT.

About this clonotype: A read error is likely, as this CDR3 ends without the conserved phenylalanine or tryptophan. The rearrangement links TRBV20-1 to TRBJ1-5; D is unclear. The length of the CDR3 is 13 residues. Germline assignment: CDR1 DFQATT and CDR2 SNEGSKA (reference sequence). The germline V and J ends were trimmed by 6 bases and 1 base, with 10 bases remaining between them. The chain's CDR3 is CSAIRDSNQPQHS. CDR3 sequence (DNA): TGCAGTGCCATCCGAGACAGCAATCAGCCCCAGCATTCT.

The chain employs TRBV25-1 and TRBJ2-5; perhaps TRBD2 as D (5 bases). Trimming shortened V by 3 bases and J by 3 bases, and 14 bases separated the two germline ends. There are 15 residues in the CDR3. Germline loops: CDR1 MGHDK, CDR2 SYGVNS. The CDR3 DNA sequence: TGTGCCAGCAGTGATAGTGCCGGGGAAAAAGAGACCCAGTACTTC. It encodes CASSDSAGEKETQYF.

The sample holds many counts of this clonotype. This chain uses TRBV2 with TRBJ1-1; a weak D match, TRBD1 (5 bases). The V gene's germline CDR1 is SNHLY and CDR2 FYNNEI. The V end was cut by 9 bases, the J end by 5 bases, with 10 bases between. CDR3 size: 11 residues. The chain's CDR3 is CARNRGTEAFF. CDR3 bases: TGTGCCAGGAACCGGGGGACTGAAGCTTTCTTT. Full variable domain (outside the CDR3, taken from reference TRBV2 and TRBJ1-1): EPEVTQTPSHQVTQMGQEVILRCVPISNHLYFYWYRQILGQKVEFLVSFYNNEISEKSEIFDDQFSVERPDGSNFTLKIRSTKLEDSAMYFCARNRGTEAFFGQGTRLTVV.

This clonotype was recorded at least ten times. V and J are TRBV5-1 and TRBJ2-7; 7 bases are a match to TRBD1. Losses at the gene ends were 4 bases for V and 7 bases for J; bases not matched to a gene: 2. The CDR3 extends over 11 amino acids. Per germline, CDR1 SGHRS and CDR2 YFSETQ. For the CDR3, the DNA is TGCGCCAGCAGCGCGGACAGGGAGCAGTACTTC. Translation: CASSADREQYF.

This clonotype was seen ten or more times. V gene TRBV29-1 combines with J gene TRBJ2-5; 11 nucleotides align to TRBD2. Germline CDR1 reads SQVTM; CDR2 reads ANQGSEA. This CDR3 spans 12 amino acids. J gave up 4 bases and V 7 bases, and 2 bases lay outside the gene matches. CDR3 DNA sequence: TGCAGCGGTGGGACTAGCGGAGAGACCCAGTACTTC. Amino acid sequence: CSGGTSGETQYF.

Only a few counts were recorded for this clonotype. The J gene is TRBJ1-5, the V gene TRBV24-1; 10 bases align to TRBD1. J gave up 5 bases and V 11 bases, and 11 bases lay outside the gene matches. The CDR3 extends over 15 amino acids. Germline values: CDR1 KGHDR, CDR2 SFDVKD. The CDR3 here is CASRVPGTGDQPQHF. CDR3 nucleotide sequence: TGTGCCAGCAGGGTGCCCGGGACAGGGGATCAGCCCCAGCATTTT.

The CDR3 loop is CAMASPGPTNTGELFF. For the CDR3, the DNA is TGTGCCATGGCAAGCCCGGGGCCCACGAACACCGGGGAGCTGTTTTTT. The chain has TRBV10-3 and TRBJ2-2; D tentatively fits TRBD1 or TRBD2 (5 bases each). Deletions cut 9 bases from V and 0 bases from J, with 17 bases between. This CDR3 spans 16 amino acids. Germline V CDR1 and CDR2: ENHRY, SYGVKD.